This entry lists 2 T cell receptor beta chains sequenced from one sample in a study of persistence of HIV-infected CD4 T cells. The stimulus was lysate of CMV-infected fibroblasts, approximately 9.6 ug/mL. CD40L/CD69 double-negative CD45RO-high memory CD4+ T cells were collected. The immunoSEQ assay was version 4, run in survey mode. The method was immunoSEQ multiplex PCR; TCRdb's version includes in-frame clones alone and lacks a portion of them. The data show 35,000 to 45,000 clones, approximately 80% seen once. These receptors are not linked to any known antigen. Sample: CD4+ T cells sorted from PBMCs after roughly 19-hour stimulation, taken from a patient who received antiretroviral therapy. All receptors come from an adult man with HIV who was CMV-seropositive.

V usage is TRBV7-2 and J usage is TRBJ1-6; 8 nucleotides match TRBD1. With 5 bases clipped from V and 7 bases from J, the junction kept 7 bases outside the gene matches. Per germline, CDR1 SGHTA and CDR2 FQGNSA. The length of the CDR3 is 15 residues. As DNA, the CDR3 is TGTGCCAGCAGCCCCTGGACAGGGACGAATTCACCCCTCCACTTT. Its translation is CASSPWTGTNSPLHF.

The chain is built from TRBV5-4 and TRBJ2-2; D ambiguous. Trimming stripped 0 bases from V and 4 bases from J, with 10 bases between. The CDR3 is 15 amino acids. Germline-derived CDR1 and CDR2 are SGHNT and YYREEE (reference sequence). The CDR3 here is CASSLASSGTGELFF. The CDR3 DNA sequence: TGTGCCAGCAGCTTGGCCTCCAGTGGCACCGGGGAGCTGTTTTTT.